These 5 T cell receptor beta chains share one sample of origin, sequenced in a study of cytomegalovirus exposure and HLA in healthy donors. Primers for the PCR totalled 60 Vbeta and 13 Jbeta. The repertoire was sequenced with immunoSEQ multiplex PCR; TCRdb's copy has only in-frame clones and lacks some. The table has about 150,000 clones, approximately 76% seen once. Source material: PBMCs. All receptors derive from a woman between 18 and 30 years old in good health and CMV-seropositive.

Of note for this clone: The junction differs from germline at one of its ends, possibly a read error. The chain has TRBV28 and TRBJ2-7; no firm D call. Germline-derived CDR1 and CDR2 are MDHEN and SYDVKM. This CDR3 is 14 amino acids long. CDR3 protein: CASSFVKPYYGQYF. The CDR3 coding sequence is TGTGCCAGCAGTTTCGTCAAGCCGTACTACGGGCAGTACTTC.

The J gene is TRBJ2-2, the V gene TRBV7-9; D is ambiguous. This CDR3 is built from 15 residues. From germline, CDR1 is SEHNR and CDR2 FQNEAQ (reference sequence). Deletions cut 1 base from V and 1 base from J, with 7 bases between. DNA of the CDR3: TGTGCCAGCAGCTTAGTTCCAGAGAACACCGGGGAGCTGTTTTTT. Protein: CASSLVPENTGELFF.

The chain has TRBV2 and TRBJ1-5, with unresolved D. The V end was cut by 1 base, the J end by 5 bases, with 9 bases between. Germline CDR1 is SNHLY and CDR2 is FYNNEI. The CDR3 has 14 amino acids. The DNA of the CDR3 is TGTGCCAGCAGTGAAGGGAGGAGGGATCAGCCCCAGCATTTT. As protein: CASSEGRRDQPQHF.

This sequence joins TRBV25-1 and TRBJ2-3, with D perhaps TRBD2 (7 bases). With 7 bases removed from V and 1 base from J, the gap between germline ends came to 21 bases. The CDR3 runs to 17 residues. CDR1 is MGHDK, CDR2 SYGVNS, per germline. The CDR3 sequence: CASTPEGGRVGTDTQYF. CDR3 coding DNA: TGTGCCAGCACCCCAGAAGGGGGGAGGGTGGGCACAGATACGCAGTATTTT.

The chain links TRBV7-6 to TRBJ2-5; D might be TRBD1 (6 bases). CDR1 is SGHVS, CDR2 FNYEAQ, per germline. V dropped 5 bases and J dropped 5 bases, with 33 bases sitting between them. CDR3 length: 20 residues. CDR3 nucleotide sequence: TGTGCCAGCAGCCAGCTTAGGGCAGGGGCGAGGGGTCAGACATACGAGACCCAGTACTTC. Protein: CASSQLRAGARGQTYETQYF.